This TCR beta chain was obtained from a study of blood T cell repertoires in COVID-19. V gave up 3 bases and J gave up 1 base, with 5 bases separating them. The CDR3 runs 14 residues. Per germline, CDR1 SGHDT and CDR2 YYEEEE. Only in-frame clones appear in the TCRdb table, and some are missing; sequencing was by immunoSEQ multiplex PCR. The table lists about 170,000 clones, around 80% of them singletons, with 19% in the top ten. The clonotype originates from a woman in her 70s in a cohort exposed to, infected with or recovered from COVID-19 (not recorded which). The chain employs TRBV5-6 and TRBJ1-6; no clear D. Sequencing used PBMCs or T cells enriched from blood (not recorded which). As DNA, the CDR3 is TGTGCCAGCAGCTCGGGATCCTATAATTCACCCCTCCACTTT. This gives the protein CASSSGSYNSPLHF. The full variable domain, completed using reference TRBV5-6 and TRBJ1-6, is DAGVTQSPTHLIKTRGQQVTLRCSPKSGHDTVSWYQQALGQGPQFIFQYYEEEERQRGNFPDRFSGHQFPNYSSELNVNALLLGDSALYLCASSSGSYNSPLHFGNGTRLTVT.